This entry features one T cell receptor (beta chain) sequence. It has no known antigen specificity. The sample holds no much larger clone one base away, and base qualities are not on file. The sample comes from a study of graft-versus-host responses after intestinal transplantation (dated by TCRdb to about 2021). With respect to the entire study: Multivisceral, liver-intestinal, or isolated intestinal transplants were received by the recipients. Every recipient was given anti-thymocyte globulin induction, followed by about three years of maintenance tacrolimus and steroids. After intestinal transplantation, graft-versus-host and host-versus-graft alloreactive T cell clones in the graft, circulation and bone marrow were tracked using bulk TCR-beta CDR3 sequencing. To identify alloreactive clones, pre-transplant mixed lymphocyte reaction products were sequenced and compared with unstimulated pre-transplant donor and recipient T cells. A cohort of about two dozen intestinal transplant recipients, including one retransplant, was enrolled, and a few patients lacking pretransplant specimens were excluded. A peak of at least 4% donor T cells among recipient peripheral blood mononuclear cells was the definition used for donor T cell macrochimerism. Rather than going through the commercial service, samples from a few later patients were sequenced in-house on an Illumina MiSeq and processed with MiXCR.

Study-level results and caveats: Early after transplant, declines in HvG clones were associated with peak levels of circulating GvH clones. The conclusions were limited by the relatively low number and heterogeneity of the intestinal transplant patients. GvH clones turned up in recipient bone marrow, with some appearing earlier in ileal mucosa or blood, a pattern consistent with an intestinal mucosal origin. Patients with donor T cell macrochimerism had high GvH to HvG T cell clonal ratios in their allografts.

Sample time point, as interpreted from the label and publication: cells obtained before transplantation from donor or recipient. CD3+CD4+ and CD3+CD8+ populations were FACS-sorted from unstimulated pre-transplant donor and recipient cells taken from spleen or lymph nodes. Cut back by 6 bases and 1 base, the V and J ends lie 14 bases apart. CDR1 and CDR2, looked up from the germline V gene, are MNHEY and SVGAGI. From cysteine to phenylalanine, the CDR3 is 15 amino acids long. The DNA shown is the 45-base CDR3, in frame from base 1. The method was the immunoSEQ multiplex PCR assay. For most patients, genomic DNA was isolated with the Qiagen DNeasy Blood and Tissue Kit and shipped frozen to Adaptive Biotechnologies for TCR sequencing. High-throughput TCR-beta CDR3 sequencing of genomic DNA from most patients was performed by Adaptive Biotechnologies. The paper's processing steps were these. TCR sequencing data for 15 to 20 patients were retrieved from Adaptive's ImmunoSEQ software; a few other patients were processed with MiXCR and VDJtools. To correct CD4 versus CD8 sorting errors, sequences present in both subsets at a frequency ratio below 5:1 were removed. CDR3 nucleotide sequences shared between donor and recipient were removed because their origin could not be assigned. Alloreactive clones required at least 2-fold expansion over unstimulated cells and minimum CFSE-low frequency of 0.002% (template counts) or 0.001% (read counts). A clone was considered mappable if detected in the sequenced pre-transplant spleen, lymph node, or MLR CFSE-low populations of the donor or recipient. The cumulative frequency of alloreactive clones was calculated as a percentage of all sequences, weighted by copy number. The clones in this table, taken by TCRdb from immuneACCESS, are in-frame only. Not every clone is retained; where verified, under half of the shortfall comes from an unresolved V gene, and the cause of the rest is unknown. For V, J and clone size, that table is used; D and trimming come from the DNA. This sample is represented by some 110,000 clones; 85% to 95% of them were singletons. The ten top clones hold approximately 1.2% of the sample.

In this chain, TRBV6-5 is recombined with TRBJ2-3; the D gene is perhaps TRBD1 or TRBD2, as each covers 6 bases. The sequencing used unstimulated CD8+ T cells sorted from spleen or lymph node cells, collected before transplant. This TCR came from a human donor who was the organ donor for an intestinal transplant. This receptor carries the CDR3 CASSRPGEGTDTQYF. The DNA sequence is as follows: TGTGCCAGCAGCCGCCCAGGGGAGGGCACAGATACGCAGTATTTT.